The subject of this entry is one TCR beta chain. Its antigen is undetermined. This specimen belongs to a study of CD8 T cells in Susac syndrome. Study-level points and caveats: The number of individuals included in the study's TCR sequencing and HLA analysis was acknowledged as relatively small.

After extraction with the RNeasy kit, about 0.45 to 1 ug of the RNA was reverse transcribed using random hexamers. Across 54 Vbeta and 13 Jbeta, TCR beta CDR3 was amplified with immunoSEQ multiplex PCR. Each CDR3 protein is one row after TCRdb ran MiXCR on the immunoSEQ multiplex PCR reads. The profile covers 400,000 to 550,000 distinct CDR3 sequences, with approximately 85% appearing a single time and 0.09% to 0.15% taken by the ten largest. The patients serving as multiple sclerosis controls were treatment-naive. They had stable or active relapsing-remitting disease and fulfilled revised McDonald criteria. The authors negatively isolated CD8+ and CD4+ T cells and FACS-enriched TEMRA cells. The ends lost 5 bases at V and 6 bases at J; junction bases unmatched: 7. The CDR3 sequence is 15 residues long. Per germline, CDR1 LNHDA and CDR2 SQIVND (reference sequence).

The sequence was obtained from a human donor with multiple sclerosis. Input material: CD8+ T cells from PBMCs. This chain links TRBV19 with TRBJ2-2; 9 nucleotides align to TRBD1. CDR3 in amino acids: CASSFTGGAPGELFF. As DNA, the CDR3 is TGTGCCAGTAGTTTTACAGGGGGCGCCCCCGGGGAGCTGTTTTTT.